The source of this T cell receptor beta chain is a study of blood T cells in healthy people across ages. J gave up 1 base and V 3 bases, and 3 bases lay outside the gene matches. This CDR3 region has 15 residues. Germline V gene lookup returns CDR1 SEHNR and CDR2 FQNEAQ (reference sequence). A second PCR, run for about 7 to 11 cycles, used a sample-barcoded 5' primer plus a J-beta primer mix. One entry per CDR3 protein results from TCRdb running MiXCR on the 5' RACE reads. Among 1 million or so distinct CDR3 sequences listed, more than 35% were seen once. Sequenced input: blood. This receptor was taken from a woman aged 60 to 75 in good health. The gene calls are TRBV7-9 and TRBJ2-3, with 8 positions matching TRBD1. The CDR3 nucleotides are TGTGCCAGCAGCTTGGACAGGGACGGCACAGATACGCAGTATTTT. Amino acid sequence: CASSLDRDGTDTQYF. Filled out from reference TRBV7-9 and TRBJ2-3, the complete variable domain reads DTGVSQNPRHKITKRGQNVTFRCDPISEHNRLYWYRQTLGQGPEFLTYFQNEAQLEKSRLLSDRFSAERPKGSFSTLEIQRTEQGDSAMYLCASSLDRDGTDTQYFGPGTRLTVL.